A single sample gave rise to the 17 T cell receptor beta chains below, sequenced in a study of Graves' ophthalmopathy and Graves' hyperthyroidism. Amplification of the TCR beta CDR3 regions used RNA transcripts (as template). After a first-round RT-PCR with HTBI primers, a second-round multiplex PCR was run. TCRdb independently ran MiXCR on the multiplex PCR reads; one entry per CDR3 protein. The sample contains around 1,200,000 distinct CDR3 sequences, 35% to 45% of which appear only once. The sample taken for sequencing was peripheral blood or thyroid tissue (not recorded which). Every receptor here comes from an adult man with Graves' hyperthyroidism.

The chain couples TRBV12-3 or TRBV12-4 to TRBJ1-6; 7 bases agree with TRBD1. This CDR3 contains 16 residues. After removal of 6 bases from V and 7 bases from J, the junction contained 12 bases not matched to a gene. CDR3: CASSLSRQGWNSPLHF. In DNA form, the CDR3 reads TGTGCCAGCAGCCTCTCCCGACAGGGCTGGAATTCACCCCTCCACTTT.

The count of this clonotype is one. The chain has TRBV15 and TRBJ1-2, with unresolved D. This CDR3 is 16 amino acids long. Trimming removed 3 bases from V and 4 bases from J, with 18 bases in between. Germline CDR1 LNHNV, CDR2 YYDKDF (reference sequence). CDR3 residues: CATSSYSLAGSYGYTF. The CDR3 DNA is TGTGCCACCAGCAGTTACTCGCTCGCGGGAAGCTATGGCTACACCTTC.

The chain couples TRBV7-2 to TRBJ2-7; D call uncertain. Trimming took off 5 bases at V and 1 base at J, with 12 bases between the two ends. This CDR3 has 14 amino acids. CDR1 is SGHTA, CDR2 FQGNSA, per germline. CDR3 protein: CASSADPDSYEQYF. For the CDR3, the DNA is TGTGCCAGCAGCGCAGACCCAGATTCCTACGAGCAGTACTTC.

V and J are TRBV2 and TRBJ1-2, with 7 positions matching TRBD1. The CDR3 sequence is 14 residues long. J lost 10 bases, V lost 5 bases, and 13 bases had no gene match. In germline, CDR1 is SNHLY, CDR2 FYNNEI. The DNA for the CDR3 is TGTGCCAGCAGTCGGACAGGACTAACATTAGACTACACCTTC. It yields the protein CASSRTGLTLDYTF.

Ten or more counts support this clonotype. The chain links TRBV25-1 to TRBJ2-2; D remains unclear. V was cut by 0 bases and J by 0 bases, with 8 bases left in between. This CDR3 is 16 amino acids long. The germline V gene encodes CDR1 MGHDK and CDR2 SYGVNS. CDR3 amino acids: CASSEYRQTNTGELFF. DNA for the CDR3: TGTGCCAGCAGTGAATACCGGCAGACGAACACCGGGGAGCTGTTTTTT.

A note on this clonotype: This could be a read error, since a much larger clone is one nucleotide away. The rearrangement joins TRBV7-2 to TRBJ2-5, with 8 bases fitting TRBD1. CDR3 length: 15 amino acids. The ends lost 5 bases at V and 4 bases at J; junction bases unmatched: 9. Germline assignment: CDR1 SGHTA and CDR2 FQGNSA. The CDR3 DNA is TGTGCCAGCAGCCACGTTTGGACAGGGCGAGAGACCCAGTACTTC. It codes for CASSHVWTGRETQYF.

Worth noting for this clonotype: In this CDR3 the conserved last residue, phenylalanine or tryptophan, is missing, so a read error is likely. Because the CDR3's place on the DNA is in doubt, the DNA is left out and the CDR3 is given as listed by TCRdb. This chain joins TRBV29-1 and TRBJ2-5; the table names TRBD1, a call not compared with the DNA. From its first to its last residue, the CDR3 has 15 amino acids. Germline V gives CDR1 SQVTM, CDR2 ANQGSEA. CDR3: CSVWDRGSHGYTFGS.

This clonotype was counted many times. The J gene is TRBJ2-7, the V gene TRBV10-1, with D perhaps matching TRBD2 (6 bases). From germline, CDR1 is WNHNN and CDR2 SYGVQD (reference sequence). The CDR3 sequence is 12 residues long. V shed 6 bases and J shed 3 bases, with 9 bases lying between them. This CDR3 is CASREGIYEQYF. In DNA form, the CDR3 reads TGCGCCAGCAGGGAGGGTATCTACGAGCAGTACTTC.

Remarks on this clonotype: Given a much more abundant clone one base away, this may be a read error. CDR3 coding DNA: TGTGCCAGCGAGGATATTTCTGGAAACACCATATATTTT. It encodes CASEDISGNTIYF. The chain joins TRBV2 to TRBJ1-3; D is uncertain. The CDR3 spans 13 residues. V gave up 8 bases and J gave up 1 base, with 9 bases separating them. Germline V gene lookup returns CDR1 SNHLY and CDR2 FYNNEI.

This chain joins TRBV10-3 and TRBJ1-1; D ambiguous. Trimming pared 11 bases from V and 1 base from J, leaving 11 bases between. In germline, CDR1 is ENHRY, CDR2 SYGVKD. The length of the CDR3 is 12 residues. CDR3 loop: CAGSPKNTEAFF. The DNA for the CDR3 is TGTGCCGGCAGCCCGAAGAACACTGAAGCTTTCTTT.

This chain uses TRBV7-6 with TRBJ1-5, with D unclear. V dropped 5 bases and J dropped 5 bases, with 10 bases sitting between them. The CDR3 runs 13 residues. Per the germline V gene, CDR1 is SGHVS and CDR2 is FNYEAQ. The CDR3 bases are TGTGCCAGCAGCCTTACCCACGATCAGCCCCAGCATTTT. It specifies CASSLTHDQPQHF.

The rearrangement uses TRBV10-2 and TRBJ1-2; D is possibly TRBD1 (6 bases). The V gene lost 2 bases and the J gene lost 8 bases, with 24 bases spanning the gap. Germline CDR1 and CDR2: WSHSY and SAAADI. The CDR3 is made up of 17 amino acids. DNA for the CDR3: TGCGCCAGCAGTGAGCCGGACAGTCCTACCCCGTGGAGGGGCTACACCTTC. It is translated as CASSEPDSPTPWRGYTF.

This chain joins TRBV29-1 and TRBJ2-6, with 8 bases fitting TRBD1. The CDR3 is 15 residues long. V lost 4 bases, J lost 0 bases, and 2 bases stayed unmatched. Germline V lookup: CDR1 SQVTM, CDR2 ANQGSEA. The CDR3 DNA sequence: TGCAGCGTTGGGGACAGGAGCTCTGGGGCCAACGTCCTGACTTTC. Its translation is CSVGDRSSGANVLTF.

This clonotype was seen many times. The chain has TRBV5-5 and TRBJ1-2; 9 bases are shared with TRBD1. This CDR3 contains 16 residues. Germline V CDR1 and CDR2: SGHKS, YYEKEE (reference sequence). The V gene end was trimmed by 4 bases and the J gene end by 1 base; junction bases not matched to a gene: 8. CDR3 sequence (DNA): TGTGCCAGCAGCAGGACAGGGGACGCTTTTAACTATGGCTACACCTTC. Residues: CASSRTGDAFNYGYTF. Supplemented by reference TRBV5-5 and TRBJ1-2, the full variable domain reads DAGVTQSPTHLIKTRGQQVTLRCSPISGHKSVSWYQQVLGQGPQFIFQYYEKEERGRGNFPDRFSARQFPNYSSELNVNALLLGDSALYLCASSRTGDAFNYGYTFGSGTRLTVV.

This sequence joins TRBV13 and TRBJ2-5; maybe TRBD1 (6 bases). Germline CDR1 PRHDT, CDR2 FYEKMQ (reference sequence). The CDR3 has 14 residues. Deletions cut 5 bases from V and 3 bases from J, with 13 bases between. The CDR3 bases are TGTGCCAGCAGCCTCAGGACAGCCGAAGAGACCCAGTACTTC. It specifies CASSLRTAEETQYF.

About this clonotype: Being one base from a much bigger clone, this may be a read error. The chain links TRBV5-5 to TRBJ2-3; no clear D. This CDR3 is 11 amino acids long. Germline loops: CDR1 SGHKS, CDR2 YYEKEE (reference sequence). The V and J ends lost 0 bases and 8 bases respectively, with 4 bases between them. The chain's CDR3 is CASSLEATQYF. CDR3 nucleotides: TGTGCCAGCAGCTTGGAGGCTACGCAGTATTTT.

This clonotype occurred many times. This chain links TRBV20-1 with TRBJ1-6; D is unclear. Trimming removed 6 bases at V and 8 bases at J, with 11 bases between. The CDR3 spans 12 residues. Germline V gives CDR1 DFQATT, CDR2 SNEGSKA (reference sequence). The CDR3 DNA reads as TGCAGTGCCCCTAATAGTGATTCACCCCTCCACTTT. The encoded protein is CSAPNSDSPLHF.